A selection of T cell receptor beta chains follows, all from one sample in a study of OX40 agonist ivuxolimab in advanced cancers. Repertoires were generated with immunoSEQ multiplex PCR, while TCRdb's copy carries only in-frame clones and drops some. The top ten clones hold less than 0.9% of a sample with 70,000 or so clones, around 83% of them seen once. The sequences come from CD4+ or CD8+ T cells sorted from blood, collected in a trial of the OX40 agonist ivuxolimab. These receptors were obtained from an adult with an advanced solid tumor such as melanoma, head and neck, liver or kidney cancer. Both conserved end residues are part of each CDR3. A D gene is named only where the DNA matches it firmly. Some rows mark clone size as missing; the rest say once, few, many or name a class of expanded clone.

cdr3_length	clone_size	j_call	v_call	d_call	cdr3_nt	cdr3_aa
14	.	TRBJ1-1	TRBV29-1	.	TGCAGCGTTGGAAAGGGGCCGCCGGGGACTGAAGCTTTCTTT	CSVGKGPPGTEAFF
15	.	TRBJ1-2	TRBV2	.	TGTGCCAGCAGTGAAGCCGGGGGCGTCGGCTATGGCTACACCTTC	CASSEAGGVGYGYTF
15	.	TRBJ2-4	TRBV5-1	.	TGCGCCAGCAGCTTGGGGGTGGATTTATACAACATTCAGTACTTC	CASSLGVDLYNIQYF
14	.	TRBJ2-4	TRBV11-1	.	TGTGCCAGCAGCGACAAATTCGACAGTAACATTCAGTACTTC	CASSDKFDSNIQYF
16	.	TRBJ1-2	TRBV27	TRBD1	TGTGCCAGCAGTTTCCGGACAGGGCAAGGGGACTATGGCTACACCTTC	CASSFRTGQGDYGYTF
14	.	TRBJ1-4	TRBV7-2	.	TGTGCCAGCAGCTTGCTCTGGGGCGGCGAAAAACTGTTTTTT	CASSLLWGGEKLFF
12	.	TRBJ1-1	TRBV6-6	.	TGTGCCAGCAGTCTCGGGAAAATTGAAGCTTTCTTT	CASSLGKIEAFF
15	.	TRBJ1-6	TRBV30	.	TGTGCCTGGAATGACATTAACGGAGGGAATTCACCCCTCCACTTT	CAWNDINGGNSPLHF
13	.	TRBJ2-1	TRBV19	TRBD2	TGTGCCAGTAGTACTAGCGGGAGTGGGGAGCAGTTCTTC	CASSTSGSGEQFF
14	.	TRBJ2-7	TRBV6-6	.	TGTGCCAGCAGTTCCGGACGGAGAACTAGCGAGCAGTACTTC	CASSSGRRTSEQYF
12	.	TRBJ1-6	TRBV6-1	.	TGTGCCAGCAATACAGGGAATTCACCCCTCCACTTT	CASNTGNSPLHF
15	.	TRBJ2-1	TRBV28	.	TGTGCCAGCACCCAAAGGGCGGTGACCTACAATGAGCAGTTCTTC	CASTQRAVTYNEQFF
14	.	TRBJ2-3	TRBV19	.	TGTGCCAGTAGTCAAGGGCCCCCAGTGAATACGCAGTATTTT	CASSQGPPVNTQYF
16	.	TRBJ2-2	TRBV9	TRBD2	TGTGCCAGCAGCCCTTTAGCGGGAGGACACACCGGGGAGCTGTTTTTT	CASSPLAGGHTGELFF
14	.	TRBJ1-4	TRBV11-2	.	TGTGCCAGCGGTTTAGACCGGTGGGGTGAAAAACTGTTTTTT	CASGLDRWGEKLFF
16	once	TRBJ2-1	TRBV19	TRBD2	TGTGCCAGTAGTATATGGACTAGCGGGGGTCCCAATGAGCAGTTCTTC	CASSIWTSGGPNEQFF
14	.	TRBJ1-3	TRBV11-2	.	TGTGCCAGCAGTCCCGGCGTCTCTGGAAACACCATATATTTT	CASSPGVSGNTIYF
14	.	TRBJ1-2	TRBV30	.	TGTGCCTGGAGTGTACATGGGGGGAGCTATGGCTACACCTTC	CAWSVHGGSYGYTF
15	.	TRBJ1-4	TRBV6-6	TRBD1	TGTGCCAGCAGTTCTCCGGGACAGGGGAGTGAAAAACTGTTTTTT	CASSSPGQGSEKLFF
15	.	TRBJ1-5	TRBV19	TRBD1	TGTGCCAGTAGTATCGGGACAGGGGCCCATCAGCCCCAGCATTTT	CASSIGTGAHQPQHF
16	.	TRBJ1-1	TRBV18	.	TGTGCCAGCTCACCACGGTCTACCCCTCGGGGCACTGAAGCTTTCTTT	CASSPRSTPRGTEAFF
14	.	TRBJ2-7	TRBV19	TRBD1	TGTGCCAGTAGTCGACAGGGGGGCTCCTACGAGCAGTACTTC	CASSRQGGSYEQYF
12	.	TRBJ2-7	TRBV7-8	.	TGTGCCAGCAGCTTCCCGGAGGGCGAGCAGTACTTC	CASSFPEGEQYF
12	.	TRBJ2-5	TRBV29-1	.	TGCAGCGTGGGGACGGGAGCAAAGACCCAGTACTTC	CSVGTGAKTQYF
15	.	TRBJ2-1	TRBV7-6	TRBD2	TGTGCCAGCAGCTTACTAGCGGGGGGGCCAAATGAGCAGTTCTTC	CASSLLAGGPNEQFF
18	.	TRBJ2-3	TRBV19	TRBD2	TGTGCCAGTAGTATCAGGCCGGCGGGGGGTTTAGGCACAGATACGCAGTATTTT	CASSIRPAGGLGTDTQYF
14	.	TRBJ1-3	TRBV30	.	TGTGCCTGGAGACCCGGGACGGACCGAAACACCATATATTTT	CAWRPGTDRNTIYF
16	.	TRBJ1-1	TRBV7-2	.	TGTGCCAGCAGCTTATTCCAGGGAACTGAGAACACTGAAGCTTTCTTT	CASSLFQGTENTEAFF
15	.	TRBJ2-7	TRBV4-1	TRBD1	TGCGCCAGCAGCCAACCGGGACAGGGGATTAGCGAGCAGTACTTC	CASSQPGQGISEQYF
14	.	TRBJ1-2	TRBV28	.	TGTGCCAGCAGTCTTAAGTCACACTTCTATGGCTACACCTTC	CASSLKSHFYGYTF
12	.	TRBJ1-2	TRBV28	.	TGTGCCAGCAGCCCTCCTATGCGGGGCTACACCTTC	CASSPPMRGYTF
16	.	TRBJ2-4	TRBV18	TRBD2	TGTGCCAGCTCACCACCAGTAGCGGGAGGCCCAAACATTCAGTACTTC	CASSPPVAGGPNIQYF
14	.	TRBJ2-2	TRBV6-5	.	TGTGCCAGCAGCCCAGCAGGGATCACCGGGGAGCTGTTTTTT	CASSPAGITGELFF
17	.	TRBJ2-3	TRBV27	TRBD2	TGTGCCAGCAGTTTATCTAGGCTAGCGGGAGAGGTAGATACGCAGTATTTT	CASSLSRLAGEVDTQYF
14	.	TRBJ1-1	TRBV27	.	TGTGCCAGCAGTCGGGGACGGGGGAACACTGAAGCTTTCTTT	CASSRGRGNTEAFF
15	.	TRBJ1-3	TRBV6-6	TRBD1	TGTGCCAGCAGTTTAGCGGGGACAGGTGGAAACACCATATATTTT	CASSLAGTGGNTIYF
15	.	TRBJ1-5	TRBV6-5	TRBD1	TGTGCCAGCAGTCCCCACACAGGGGTTGGGCAGCCCCAGCATTTT	CASSPHTGVGQPQHF
12	.	TRBJ2-2	TRBV7-3	.	TGTGCCAGCAGGGGAGAGGGCGGGGAGCTGTTTTTT	CASRGEGGELFF
15	.	TRBJ2-5	TRBV5-4	.	TGTGCCAGCAGCCGAGATCCTAGCTCCTGGGAGACCCAGTACTTC	CASSRDPSSWETQYF
16	few	TRBJ1-2	TRBV28	TRBD1	TGTGCCAGCAGTACCCCCCAGACAGGGAATAGGTATGGCTACACCTTC	CASSTPQTGNRYGYTF
13	.	TRBJ1-2	TRBV28	.	TGTGCCAGCAGTTACTCCGGGGCCGATGGCTACACCTTC	CASSYSGADGYTF
18	.	TRBJ2-2	TRBV12-5	.	TGTGCTAGTGGTTTCCGCGCGCGGGGCGGTCTGGGTACCGGGGAGCTGTTTTTT	CASGFRARGGLGTGELFF
17	.	TRBJ1-1	TRBV18	TRBD1	TGTGCCAGCTCACCAAACATGGCAGGGGGCATTCTTACTGAAGCTTTCTTT	CASSPNMAGGILTEAFF
16	.	TRBJ2-3	TRBV5-5	TRBD2	TGTGCCAGCAGCCTGACTAGCGGGCGATACACAGATACGCAGTATTTT	CASSLTSGRYTDTQYF
12	.	TRBJ2-5	TRBV6-1	TRBD1	TGTGCCAGCAACGGACAGGTGGAGACCCAGTACTTC	CASNGQVETQYF
14	.	TRBJ1-5	TRBV7-2	.	TGTGCCAGCAGCATACAGGGTTCGGGTCAGCCCCAGCATTTT	CASSIQGSGQPQHF
13	.	TRBJ1-2	TRBV28	.	TGTGCCAGCACCCCAGGCCTGTCGGAAGGCTACACCTTC	CASTPGLSEGYTF
19	.	TRBJ1-6	TRBV19	TRBD1	TGTGCCAGTAGTCCCCAAGGGACAGCTTTGATCTCCTATAATTCACCCCTCCACTTT	CASSPQGTALISYNSPLHF
15	.	TRBJ2-5	TRBV7-2	.	TGTGCCAGCAGCTTAGACTCGGGATATCAAGAGACCCAGTACTTC	CASSLDSGYQETQYF
14	.	TRBJ1-5	TRBV19	TRBD1	TGTGCCAGTACCACCGGACAGGCCTGGGAGCCCCAGCATTTT	CASTTGQAWEPQHF
16	.	TRBJ1-1	TRBV19	.	TGTGCTACACAACCCAGGACAGTCGGGGGTAGGACTGAAGCTTTCTTT	CATQPRTVGGRTEAFF
14	.	TRBJ1-3	TRBV7-3	.	TGTGCCAGCGGGGTTACAGGATCCGGAAACACCATATATTTT	CASGVTGSGNTIYF
15	.	TRBJ2-3	TRBV6-1	TRBD1	TGTGCCAGCAGTGAAGATAGGGGGCGGACAGATACGCAGTATTTT	CASSEDRGRTDTQYF
13	.	TRBJ2-7	TRBV2	.	TGTGCCAGCAGTCGGGGGAGACCCGGCGAGCAGTACTTC	CASSRGRPGEQYF
14	.	TRBJ2-5	TRBV7-2	TRBD2	TGTGCCAGCAGCGGCGGGACTAGCCGGGAGACCCAGTACTTC	CASSGGTSRETQYF
12	.	TRBJ2-1	TRBV2	.	TGTGCCAGCAAGAGGGGTGGGGATGAGCAGTTCTTC	CASKRGGDEQFF
14	few	TRBJ2-7	TRBV7-2	TRBD1	TGTGCCAGCAGCTTACAGGGGGCACTTGACGAGCAGTACTTC	CASSLQGALDEQYF
15	.	TRBJ1-5	TRBV6-1	TRBD1	TGTGCCAGCAATAGAGACAGGGGGATAGATCAGCCCCAGCATTTT	CASNRDRGIDQPQHF
11	.	TRBJ2-3	TRBV20-1	.	TGCAGTGCTAGAGTGGGGGATACGCAGTATTTT	CSARVGDTQYF